This paragraph reports one T cell receptor (beta chain). The sample is drawn from a study of cytomegalovirus exposure and HLA in healthy donors. A multiplex PCR was run with 60 Vbeta primers and 13 Jbeta primers. Clones were sequenced by immunoSEQ multiplex PCR, and TCRdb holds only the in-frame ones, with some missing. The sample has some 75,000 clones; the top ten hold 4.5% to 6%. V was trimmed by 1 base and J by 1 base, leaving 10 bases between them. Looked up from germline, CDR1 is MGHRA and CDR2 is YSYEKL. The CDR3 contains 15 residues. The chain carries TRBV4-1 and TRBJ1-2; D is perhaps TRBD1 (6 bases). The TCR originated in a man in his forties in good health and CMV-seronegative. The sequencing input was PBMCs. The CDR3, as DNA: TGCGCCAGCAGCCAAGTAGGACAGCGTAACTATGGCTACACCTTC. Its protein is CASSQVGQRNYGYTF.